This T cell receptor (beta chain) was sequenced in a study of cytotoxic CD8 clonotypes in ibrutinib-treated CLL. About the research overall: Across samples, productive templates numbered approximately 250,000 and productive rearrangements reached around 98,000 on average.

The trim removed 3 bases at V and 2 bases at J, leaving 8 bases unmatched. The CDR3 runs to 17 residues. Germline CDR1 MNHEY, CDR2 SMNVEV (reference sequence). Using immunoSEQ multiplex PCR, the repertoire was profiled, and TCRdb retains in-frame clones only, with some absent. Here the sample spans over 140,000 clones, 80% being singletons. This receptor was taken from a human donor with chronic lymphocytic leukemia. The genes are TRBV27 and TRBJ1-2, with 11 bases fitting TRBD1. This specimen consisted of PBMCs, obtained after 36 months of ibrutinib treatment. In DNA, the CDR3 is TGTGCCAGCAGTTTGGGGACAGGGGGAGTGTCCAACTATGGCTACACCTTC. Its protein is CASSLGTGGVSNYGYTF.